The subject of this entry is one T cell receptor (beta chain). Which antigen it targets is not known. No per-base quality is available; no much larger clone lies one base away. The sample's time point label is to be understood as: baseline before first vaccination. Vaccinee samples came from UK trials COV001 and COV002, including a single-blind randomized controlled phase 2/3 trial of AZD1222 (ChAdOx1 nCoV-19) in healthy adults. For TCRbeta chain sequencing, PBMC samples from trial participants were taken at day 0 and at day 28 after the second dose. The CDR3 regions of human TCRbeta chains were analyzed by immunosequencing. The study's processing was this. Repertoire TCRs were checked for matches against a reference library of SARS-CoV-2-specific TCRs that had been generated using the MIRA antigen-specificity platform. Breadth was defined as the fraction of unique TCRs that were SARS-CoV-2-associated, and depth was defined as the fraction of total T cells that were SARS-CoV-2-associated. Using the MIRA data, each spike-specific TCR was mapped to the spike region that the TCR reacts to and placed in a CD4 or CD8 class. Log10-transformed breadth and depth values were compared by one-way ANOVA with Sidak's multiple comparisons tests. TCRdb limited this immuneACCESS table to in-frame rearrangements with V and J called. A share of clones is missing; checked studies link under half to unresolved V genes, and the rest is unexplained. D and trimming come from the DNA, and the V and J calls and clone size come from that table. This sample comprises around 120,000 clones, approximately 90% of them detected only once. Around 15% of the sample is held by the ten biggest clonotypes.

This sample stems from a study of T cell responses to AZD1222 COVID-19 vaccine (dated by TCRdb to the early 2020s). Regarding the study in general: AZD1222 recipients with second doses at about 4 weeks or about 12 weeks were pooled, because spike-specific TCR depth and breadth did not differ between schedules. A total of 230 to 250 trial participants underwent TCR sequencing, of whom around 200 received two doses of AZD1222 and about 25 received two doses of the MenACWY control vaccine. Enrollment into the trials was organized by age into subgroups of 18-55, 56-69 and 70-plus years, and those subgroups contained roughly 140, 27 and 60 TCR-sequenced participants, respectively.

The trim is 8 bases for V and 3 bases for J, with a gap of 14 bases between the germline ends. The germline V gene sets CDR1 to SNHLY and CDR2 to FYNNEI. The CDR3 numbers 13 residues from cysteine through phenylalanine. Only the CDR3 DNA is retained, 39 bases long and in frame from the first base. Study-level results and caveats: Because no day 14 peak-response samples were available, repertoires were characterized only after the peak T cell response. After two AZD1222 doses, spike-specific TCR breadth and depth were significantly higher than at day 0 and than in MenACWY recipients. Conclusions about previously exposed vaccinees are limited, since just five or six AZD1222 recipients were seropositive for SARS-CoV-2 at baseline. Reportedly, almost half of the unique spike-specific TCRs recognized epitopes lying outside the regions that are mutated in the B.1.351 and B.1.1.7 variants. Vaccine-associated CD4 TCRs spanned the whole spike protein, with dominant responses in regions 160-218 and 743-854. Participants were mostly white British, with more females than males. The authors suggested clonal diversity may have been underestimated. The 56-69-year group was small, and its depth increase did not reach significance, likely because of low power.

The sequences come from peripheral blood, collected on day 0 of AZD1222 vaccination. The rearrangement joined TRBV2 to TRBJ2-7; TRBD2 could be the D gene, as 6 bases match. This sequence was found in an adult in good health. The DNA sequence is given as TGTGCCAGCTCCCGGGACTTAGACTACGAGCAGTACTTC. Translation gives CASSRDLDYEQYF.